Presented here are 12 T cell receptor beta chains from one specimen sequenced in a study of T cell repertoires in cytomegalovirus infection. Which antigens these TCRs recognize remains unknown. TCRdb reprocessed the reads via MiXCR and lists one record per CDR3 protein. The sample gives some 800,000 distinct CDR3 sequences, approximately 29% of which show up once; about an eighth is in the top ten. The material was cultured CD8+ T cells from PBMCs, obtained from culture after CMV antigen stimulation. These receptors were collected from a human donor in good health (CMV status not recorded). Some clones in this sample may be carry-over from other donors' samples.

This chain links TRBV11-2 with TRBJ2-5, with 11 bases that match TRBD1. This CDR3 is 17 amino acids long. CDR1 is SGHAT, CDR2 FQNNGV, per germline. Trimming took 2 bases from V and 2 from J; bases not matched to a gene: 7. The CDR3 DNA is TGTGCCAGCAGCTTACCGGGACAGGGGGAATTTCAAGAGACCCAGTACTTC. Translating gives CASSLPGQGEFQETQYF.

This clonotype was counted a few times. The chain has TRBV15 and TRBJ2-4; 12 bases are shared with TRBD1. Trimming cost V 7 bases and J 5 bases; bases outside gene matches: 9. Germline V lookup: CDR1 LNHNV, CDR2 YYDKDF (reference sequence). The CDR3 length is 16 residues. The CDR3 DNA sequence: TGTGCCACCACGGGACAGGGGGCCGCGTCCCAAAACATTCAGTACTTC. Its protein product is CATTGQGAASQNIQYF.

The rearrangement links TRBV4-1 to TRBJ1-4; D is perhaps TRBD1 (6 bases). Per germline, CDR1 MGHRA and CDR2 YSYEKL. The CDR3 covers 15 residues. The V and J ends lost 3 bases and 7 bases respectively, with 15 bases between them. CDR3 bases: TGCGCCAGCAGCCACCGATCGGACAGTATTGAAAAACTGTTTTTT. This encodes CASSHRSDSIEKLFF.

This clonotype showed up just a few times. The CDR3 DNA reads TGTGCCAGCAGTCCCTTCGCCGGGACAGGGAACTATGGCTACACCTTC. This codes for CASSPFAGTGNYGYTF. The gene calls are TRBV2 and TRBJ1-2; TRBD1 matches at 9 bases. Germline CDR1 and CDR2: SNHLY and FYNNEI. The CDR3 spans 16 residues. J gave up 2 bases and V 5 bases, and 9 bases lay outside the gene matches.

J is TRBJ1-5 and V is TRBV12-3 or TRBV12-4; the match to TRBD1 covers 9 bases. The CDR3 covers 16 residues. With 6 bases clipped from V and 2 bases from J, the junction kept 8 bases outside the gene matches. The CDR3 nucleotides read TGTGCCAGCAGCGTCACAGGGGGCGAAGGCAATCAGCCCCAGCATTTT. It is translated as CASSVTGGEGNQPQHF.

J is TRBJ2-7 and V is TRBV6-1; 8 bases are shared with TRBD1. The length of the CDR3 is 14 residues. CDR1 is MNHNS and CDR2 is SASEGT in the germline V gene. Trimming at V came to 2 bases and at J to 3 bases, leaving 3 bases not matched to a gene. In DNA form, the CDR3 reads TGTGCCAGCAGTGAACGACAGGGGTTCTACGAGCAGTACTTC. Translation gives CASSERQGFYEQYF.

This clonotype has more than one count but fewer than ten. V usage is TRBV19 and J usage is TRBJ1-1, with 9 bases that match TRBD1. Trimming cost V 5 bases and J 3 bases; bases outside gene matches: 7. The CDR3 has 15 amino acids. From germline, CDR1 is LNHDA and CDR2 SQIVND (reference sequence). The CDR3 bases are TGTGCCAGTAGTTTCCCGGGGGACAGGGACACTGAAGCTTTCTTT. It codes for CASSFPGDRDTEAFF.

This clonotype was observed a handful of times. The gene calls are TRBV5-8 and TRBJ2-5, with 10 bases fitting TRBD1. The CDR3 sequence is 14 residues long. Germline CDR1 is SGHTS and CDR2 is YDEGEE. The V gene end was trimmed by 3 bases and the J gene end by 4 bases; junction bases not matched to a gene: 3. CDR3 bases: TGTGCCAGCAGCTCCGGGACAGGGGTAGAGACCCAGTACTTC. Protein sequence: CASSSGTGVETQYF.

The V and J genes are TRBV11-2 and TRBJ2-1; TRBD1 matches 9 bases. V lost 3 bases to trimming and J lost 5 bases; unmatched junction nucleotides: 8. The CDR3 sequence is 16 residues long. Germline values: CDR1 SGHAT, CDR2 FQNNGV. The CDR3 loop reads CASSFSGTGYNNEQFF. The CDR3 nucleotides read TGTGCCAGCAGCTTCTCCGGGACAGGGTACAACAATGAGCAGTTCTTC.

In its sample, this clonotype was seen a few times. Given a much more abundant clone one base away, this may be a read error. This sequence joins TRBV7-8 and TRBJ2-5; 11 positions match TRBD2. The CDR3 has 17 residues. Germline lookup yields CDR1 SGHVS and CDR2 FQNEAQ. Trimming removed 4 bases from V and 4 bases from J; junction bases left unmatched: 11. This CDR3 is CASSYTLSGGARETQYF. The DNA for the CDR3 is TGTGCCAGCAGCTACACCCTTAGCGGGGGGGCCAGAGAGACCCAGTACTTC.

Only a few counts were recorded for this clonotype. This sequence joins TRBV6-1 and TRBJ1-2; D is perhaps TRBD1 (5 bases). CDR3 length: 13 residues. V was clipped by 2 bases and J by 2 bases, with 6 bases between them. Germline CDR1 reads MNHNS; CDR2 reads SASEGT. The CDR3 region is CASSERGNYGYTF. CDR3 bases: TGTGCCAGCAGTGAAAGGGGAAACTATGGCTACACCTTC.

This clonotype has just a few counts. The J gene is TRBJ2-5, the V gene TRBV24-1; perhaps TRBD1 as D (5 bases). V lost 5 bases, J lost 3 bases, and 6 bases lay in between. In germline, CDR1 is KGHDR, CDR2 SFDVKD. The CDR3 spans 12 residues. The CDR3 loop reads CATSAGKETQYF. The CDR3 nucleotides read TGTGCCACCAGTGCAGGGAAAGAGACCCAGTACTTC.